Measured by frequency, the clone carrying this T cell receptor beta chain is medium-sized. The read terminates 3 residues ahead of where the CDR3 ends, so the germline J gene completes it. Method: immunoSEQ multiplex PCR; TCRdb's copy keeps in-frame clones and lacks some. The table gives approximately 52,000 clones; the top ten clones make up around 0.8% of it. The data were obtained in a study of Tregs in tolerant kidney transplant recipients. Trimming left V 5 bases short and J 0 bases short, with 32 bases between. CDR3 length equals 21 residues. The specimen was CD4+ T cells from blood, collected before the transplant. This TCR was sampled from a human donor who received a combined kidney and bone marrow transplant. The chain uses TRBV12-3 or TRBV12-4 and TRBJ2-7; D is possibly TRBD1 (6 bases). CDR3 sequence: CASSLGPGVTRFDRSSYEQYF. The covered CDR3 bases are TGTGCCAGCAGTCTAGGTCCAGGAGTGACACGATTCGACAGGAGCTCCTACGAG.